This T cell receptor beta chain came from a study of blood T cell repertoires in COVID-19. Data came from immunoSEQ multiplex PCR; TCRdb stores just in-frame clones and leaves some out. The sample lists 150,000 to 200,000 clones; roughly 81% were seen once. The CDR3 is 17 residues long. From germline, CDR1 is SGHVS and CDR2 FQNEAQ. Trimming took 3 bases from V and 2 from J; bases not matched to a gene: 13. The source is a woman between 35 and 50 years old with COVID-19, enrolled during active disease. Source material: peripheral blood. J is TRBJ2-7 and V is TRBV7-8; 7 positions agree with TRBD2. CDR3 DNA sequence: TGTGCCAGCAGCTTTCGCTCCGGGCGGGGGACTACCTACGAGCAGTACTTC. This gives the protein CASSFRSGRGTTYEQYF.